Following are 25 T cell receptor beta chains from one sample sequenced in a study of cytomegalovirus exposure and HLA in healthy donors. The PCR employed 60 Vbeta primers together with 13 Jbeta primers. Repertoires were generated with immunoSEQ multiplex PCR, while TCRdb's copy carries only in-frame clones and drops some. This sample has 90,000 to 100,000 clones; roughly 76% occur once, and the top ten carry around a fifth. Sequencing input: PBMCs. The receptors come from a woman aged 55-70 years in good health and CMV-seropositive.

This clone was seen repeatedly, ten times or more. The J gene is TRBJ2-2, the V gene TRBV30; TRBD2 matches at 7 bases. The CDR3 runs to 15 residues. Looked up from germline, CDR1 is GTSNPN and CDR2 is SVGIG (reference sequence). Trimming cost V 4 bases and J 6 bases; bases outside gene matches: 11. CDR3 protein: CAWTASGKSPGELFF. The CDR3 coding sequence is TGTGCCTGGACTGCAAGCGGGAAGAGCCCCGGGGAGCTGTTTTTT.

The DNA for the CDR3 is TGTGCCAGCAGCCTCTCGGGGACAGGGGGCGCCGAGCAGTACTTC. Its translation: CASSLSGTGGAEQYF. The genes are TRBV7-3 and TRBJ2-7; 12 bases match TRBD1. V shed 5 bases and J 6 bases; nucleotides not matched to a gene: 8. The V gene's germline CDR1 is SGHTA and CDR2 FQGTGA. The CDR3 has 15 residues. Using reference TRBV7-3 and TRBJ2-7 for the parts outside the CDR3, the full variable domain is GAGVSQTPSNKVTEKGKYVELRCDPISGHTALYWYRQSLGQGPEFLIYFQGTGAADDSGLPNDRFFAVRPEGSVSTLKIQRTERGDSAVYLCASSLSGTGGAEQYFGPGTRLTVT.

This chain connects TRBV11-3 to TRBJ2-1; perhaps TRBD2 as D (5 bases). There are 15 residues in the CDR3. CDR1 is SGHNT and CDR2 is YENEEA in the germline V gene. V lost 1 base, J lost 9 bases, and 16 bases lay in between. CDR3 coding DNA: TGTGCCAGCAGCTTAGGTGGAGGCGAATCAGGTGAGCAGTTCTTC. Translated: CASSLGGGESGEQFF.

The V gene is TRBV7-9, the J gene TRBJ2-6; D is unresolved. The CDR3 is made up of 15 amino acids. Germline V gene sequence: CDR1 SEHNR, CDR2 FQNEAQ (reference sequence). Trimming took off 3 bases at V and 0 bases at J, with 6 bases between the two ends. The CDR3 bases are TGTGCCAGCAGCTTCGTCCTCTCTGGGGCCAACGTCCTGACTTTC. Protein product: CASSFVLSGANVLTF.

V gene TRBV5-1 combines with J gene TRBJ2-7; D not certain. V dropped 0 bases and J dropped 5 bases, with 6 bases sitting between them. Germline V gene data show CDR1 as SGHRS and CDR2 as YFSETQ. The CDR3 is made up of 12 amino acids. CDR3: CASSLVPDEQYF. As DNA, the CDR3 is TGCGCCAGCAGCTTGGTCCCCGACGAGCAGTACTTC. The full variable domain, in which reference TRBV5-1 and TRBJ2-7 provide the parts outside the CDR3, is KAGVTQTPRYLIKTRGQQVTLSCSPISGHRSVSWYQQTPGQGLQFLFEYFSETQRNKGNFPGRFSGRQFSNSRSEMNVSTLELGDSALYLCASSLVPDEQYFGPGTRLTVT.

The rearrangement links TRBV5-6 to TRBJ1-6; 8 bases line up with TRBD1. V lost 0 bases, J lost 7 bases, and 6 bases stayed unmatched. Looked up from germline, CDR1 is SGHDT and CDR2 is YYEEEE. The CDR3 consists of 16 residues. The CDR3 nucleotides read TGTGCCAGCAGCTTGGCAGGGGGCGCGGGGAATTCACCCCTCCACTTT. This gives the protein CASSLAGGAGNSPLHF.

The chain uses TRBV5-1 and TRBJ2-5; no definite D call. Trimming shortened V by 0 bases and J by 4 bases, and 7 bases separated the two germline ends. The CDR3 runs to 13 residues. Germline CDR1 and CDR2: SGHRS and YFSETQ. CDR3 residues: CASSLGLLETQYF. The CDR3 bases are TGCGCCAGCAGCTTGGGCCTACTAGAGACCCAGTACTTC.

The chain carries TRBV28 and TRBJ2-7; 9 bases align to TRBD2. The V gene end was trimmed by 6 bases and the J gene end by 0 bases; junction bases not matched to a gene: 6. This CDR3 region has 15 residues. Germline CDR1 reads MDHEN; CDR2 reads SYDVKM. For the CDR3, the DNA is TGTGCCAGCAGGGTTAGCGGGGGAAGCTCCTACGAGCAGTACTTC. The encoded protein is CASRVSGGSSYEQYF.

The rearrangement joins TRBV25-1 to TRBJ1-1, with D maybe TRBD1 (5 bases). Germline assignment: CDR1 MGHDK and CDR2 SYGVNS. V lost 5 bases, J lost 4 bases, and 23 bases lay in between. This CDR3 contains 17 residues. The CDR3 sequence: CASSRGAGPHYGTEAFF. As DNA, the CDR3 is TGTGCCAGCAGTCGCGGGGCCGGGCCGCATTATGGCACTGAAGCTTTCTTT. The whole variable domain, remainder taken from reference TRBV25-1 and TRBJ1-1, is EADIYQTPRYLVIGTGKKITLECSQTMGHDKMYWYQQDPGMELHLIHYSYGVNSTEKGDLSSESTVSRIRTEHFPLTLESARPSHTSQYLCASSRGAGPHYGTEAFFGQGTRLTVV.

Only one count was recorded for this clone. The genes are TRBV18 and TRBJ1-2, with a tentative D call TRBD1 (6 bases). Deletions cut 3 bases from V and 4 bases from J, with 12 bases between. Germline CDR1 KGHSH, CDR2 LQKENI. The CDR3 spans 14 residues. CDR3 nucleotide sequence: TGTGCCAGCTCACCGCGAACAGGGAGCTATGGCTACACCTTC. This gives the protein CASSPRTGSYGYTF.

J is TRBJ2-1 and V is TRBV19; 7 bases map to TRBD1. CDR1 and CDR2 (germline): LNHDA, SQIVND (reference sequence). J gave up 5 bases and V 3 bases, and 4 bases lay outside the gene matches. This CDR3 comprises 14 residues. CDR3 residues: CASSITTGHNEQFF. CDR3 in DNA: TGTGCCAGTAGTATTACGACAGGGCACAATGAGCAGTTCTTC.

This chain connects TRBV7-9 to TRBJ2-1; D is perhaps TRBD1 (5 bases). Trimming took 2 bases from V and 0 from J, leaving 17 bases between them. CDR1 is SEHNR and CDR2 is FQNEAQ in the germline V gene (reference sequence). CDR3 length equals 18 residues. CDR3 in amino acids: CASSLSPSRGPSYNEQFF. The CDR3 DNA reads TGTGCCAGCAGCTTATCCCCTTCTAGGGGCCCCTCCTACAATGAGCAGTTCTTC.

The chain couples TRBV5-1 to TRBJ1-1; D not resolved. CDR3 size: 11 residues. Germline assignment: CDR1 SGHRS and CDR2 YFSETQ. V lost 0 bases, J lost 7 bases, and 4 bases lay in between. CDR3 in amino acids: CASSLGGEAFF. The CDR3 nucleotides read TGCGCCAGCAGCTTGGGCGGTGAAGCTTTCTTT.

V and J are TRBV10-3 and TRBJ2-1; the match to TRBD2 covers 8 bases. Germline CDR1 is ENHRY and CDR2 is SYGVKD. This CDR3 comprises 16 residues. Trimming at V came to 0 bases and at J to 1 base, leaving 2 bases not matched to a gene. The CDR3 DNA reads TGTGCCATCAGTGAGTCTAGCGGGATTTCCTACAATGAGCAGTTCTTC. It codes for CAISESSGISYNEQFF.

This clone was recorded a few times. Distinct nucleotide sequences in the sample also encode this CDR3. This sequence joins TRBV7-9 and TRBJ2-1; D call uncertain. This CDR3 has 14 residues. V was cut by 2 bases and J by 3 bases, with 8 bases left in between. CDR1 and CDR2 (germline): SEHNR, FQNEAQ (reference sequence). For the CDR3, the DNA is TGTGCCAGCAGCTTATCGGTAAGCTACAATGAGCAGTTCTTC. It translates to CASSLSVSYNEQFF.

CDR3 loop: CASSYNQASGNTIYF. The CDR3 DNA sequence: TGTGCCAGCAGTTACAATCAGGCCTCTGGAAACACCATATATTTT. The chain has TRBV6-5 and TRBJ1-3; D is unclear. The CDR3 totals 15 residues. Germline V gene sequence: CDR1 MNHEY, CDR2 SVGAGI. Trimming removed 2 bases from V and 0 bases from J, with 8 bases in between.

The V call is TRBV18, the J call TRBJ2-3, with D hard to call. V shed 2 bases and J shed 6 bases, with 6 bases lying between them. The V gene's germline CDR1 is KGHSH and CDR2 LQKENI. The CDR3 totals 12 residues. This CDR3 reads CASSPSGDTQYF. Written as DNA, the CDR3 is TGTGCCAGCTCACCATCCGGGGATACGCAGTATTTT.

The rearrangement links TRBV7-9 to TRBJ2-2; 7 nucleotides match TRBD2. V shed 1 base and J 3 bases; nucleotides not matched to a gene: 8. The germline V gene encodes CDR1 SEHNR and CDR2 FQNEAQ (reference sequence). The CDR3 length is 17 residues. CDR3 protein: CASSLGILSGDTGELFF. Written as DNA, the CDR3 is TGTGCCAGCAGCTTAGGAATACTAAGCGGGGACACCGGGGAGCTGTTTTTT. Full variable domain (remainder filled in from reference TRBV7-9 and TRBJ2-2): DTGVSQNPRHKITKRGQNVTFRCDPISEHNRLYWYRQTLGQGPEFLTYFQNEAQLEKSRLLSDRFSAERPKGSFSTLEIQRTEQGDSAMYLCASSLGILSGDTGELFFGEGSRLTVL.

V gene TRBV6-1 combines with J gene TRBJ2-5; no clear D gene. CDR1 is MNHNS, CDR2 SASEGT, per germline. V lost 4 bases, J lost 5 bases, and 20 bases lay in between. This CDR3 has 16 residues. The CDR3 sequence: CASSALPDGRVETQYF. The CDR3 DNA reads TGTGCCAGCAGTGCCCTCCCCGATGGCCGGGTGGAGACCCAGTACTTC.

This chain uses TRBV11-2 with TRBJ1-1, with 9 nucleotides matching TRBD1. The germline gives CDR1 SGHAT, CDR2 FQNNGV. With V trimmed by 6 bases and J by 2 bases, 7 bases remained unmatched. This CDR3 has 15 amino acids. The CDR3 is CASRGTGWANTEAFF. The CDR3 DNA sequence: TGTGCCAGCAGGGGGACAGGGTGGGCCAACACTGAAGCTTTCTTT.

The chain carries TRBV13 and TRBJ2-1; 10 nucleotides agree with TRBD1. The germline V gene has CDR1 PRHDT and CDR2 FYEKMQ (reference sequence). The CDR3 has 15 amino acids. V lost 5 bases and J lost 6; bases outside the gene matches: 7. The DNA for the CDR3 is TGTGCCAGCAGCACCCGGGACAGGGGAGGCAATGAGCAGTTCTTC. The encoded protein is CASSTRDRGGNEQFF.

The chain carries TRBV5-1 and TRBJ1-2; TRBD1 matches at 9 bases. From germline, CDR1 is SGHRS and CDR2 YFSETQ. This CDR3 comprises 15 residues. Trimming at V came to 3 bases and at J to 4 bases, leaving 7 bases not matched to a gene. CDR3 DNA: TGCGCCAGCAGCTCGGGGACAGGGCCGATCTATGGCTACACCTTC. This gives the protein CASSSGTGPIYGYTF.

At least ten counts were recorded for this clone. The chain recombines TRBV7-2 with TRBJ2-1; TRBD2 aligns across 7 bases. Germline V gene sequence: CDR1 SGHTA, CDR2 FQGNSA. The CDR3 runs 15 residues. V was pared by 3 bases and J by 0 bases, with 2 bases of the junction left unmatched. The CDR3 loop is CASSLSSGSYNEQFF. As DNA, the CDR3 is TGTGCCAGCAGCTTGTCTAGCGGCTCCTACAATGAGCAGTTCTTC.

This sequence joins TRBV5-4 and TRBJ2-2; D not resolved. The ends were cut back, 1 base at V and 6 bases at J, with 7 bases in the middle. Looked up from germline, CDR1 is SGHNT and CDR2 is YYREEE (reference sequence). The CDR3 has 13 amino acids. The CDR3 is CASSLQEAGELFF. DNA of the CDR3: TGTGCCAGCAGCTTGCAGGAAGCCGGGGAGCTGTTTTTT.

V and J are TRBV4-1 and TRBJ2-5; no definite D call. CDR1 and CDR2 (germline): MGHRA, YSYEKL. V lost 0 bases and J 2 bases, leaving 10 bases between the germline ends. CDR3 length: 15 amino acids. The CDR3: CASSQDPVLQETQYF. In nucleotides, the CDR3 is TGCGCCAGCAGCCAAGATCCCGTTCTGCAAGAGACCCAGTACTTC.